This TCR beta chain was documented in a study of cytomegalovirus exposure and HLA in healthy donors (dated by TCRdb to the late 2010s). Some background on the complete study: A later analysis indicated that the roughly 130 validation repertoires were generated on the platform also employed for the 600 to 750 repertoires of the first cohort. The study was designed to test whether signatures of past pathogen exposure could be identified by cataloging public T cell receptors. A separate validation cohort of about 110 different subjects was used in addition to the roughly 700-subject first cohort. The study combined high-throughput TCR immunosequencing, statistical association of individual TCRs with disease status, and machine learning to predict cytomegalovirus infection status. Points the paper makes about the study in general: A later analysis found that TCRs clustered in the first cohort also tended to co-occur in the 100 to 150 validation repertoires, with 94% of cluster scores above 0. In both the original and validation cohorts, the classifier was reported to diagnose cytomegalovirus status with high specificity and sensitivity. The study listed 164 TCR beta chains as associated with cytomegalovirus. A few of the identified cytomegalovirus-associated TCR beta chains were confirmed in vitro to be specific for cytomegalovirus antigens. The authors suggested that the approach could potentially be extended to other disease states and immunological phenotypes. While some public TCRs were present in many individuals, most TCR sequences turned up only very rarely across donors. A later analysis lacked HLA typing for the validation cohort, so it scored co-occurrence in that cohort across all 120 repertoires.

Donors formed part of the validation cohort, which comprised 120 subjects and was distinct from the first cohort of 666 subjects. This clone was observed a few times. Its recognized antigen is unknown. No much larger clonotype is one base removed from it; base qualities were not supplied. The library came from the immunoSEQ multiplex PCR assay. The published analysis was carried out like this. A statistical classification framework was built to diagnose cytomegalovirus status from the catalog of TCR beta chain sequences. TCRdb provides this immuneACCESS table in a form limited to in-frame rearrangements. Some clones are lacking; in checked studies, under half of them reflect an unresolved V gene, and why the rest are absent is not known. That table is the source of V, J and clone size, and D and trimming were worked out from the DNA. This sample gives over 60,000 clones in total; approximately 96% of them show up just once. Approximately 4.5% of the sample is taken by the ten largest.

For CDR1 and CDR2, the germline V gene lists SGHVS and FQNEAQ. V loses 3 bases at its end and J loses 3 bases; junction bases beyond the gene matches: 3. The CDR3 measures 15 amino acids from cysteine to phenylalanine. The entry retains the CDR3 DNA only, 45 bases that are in frame from base 1. Sequencing was performed on PBMCs. The sequence came from a man aged 18 to 35 in good health and CMV-seropositive. This chain joins TRBV7-8 to TRBJ2-1; 9 central bases correspond to TRBD2. DNA sequence: TGTGCCAGCAGCTTTAGCGGGAGACGCTACAATGAGCAGTTCTTC. It encodes CASSFSGRRYNEQFF.